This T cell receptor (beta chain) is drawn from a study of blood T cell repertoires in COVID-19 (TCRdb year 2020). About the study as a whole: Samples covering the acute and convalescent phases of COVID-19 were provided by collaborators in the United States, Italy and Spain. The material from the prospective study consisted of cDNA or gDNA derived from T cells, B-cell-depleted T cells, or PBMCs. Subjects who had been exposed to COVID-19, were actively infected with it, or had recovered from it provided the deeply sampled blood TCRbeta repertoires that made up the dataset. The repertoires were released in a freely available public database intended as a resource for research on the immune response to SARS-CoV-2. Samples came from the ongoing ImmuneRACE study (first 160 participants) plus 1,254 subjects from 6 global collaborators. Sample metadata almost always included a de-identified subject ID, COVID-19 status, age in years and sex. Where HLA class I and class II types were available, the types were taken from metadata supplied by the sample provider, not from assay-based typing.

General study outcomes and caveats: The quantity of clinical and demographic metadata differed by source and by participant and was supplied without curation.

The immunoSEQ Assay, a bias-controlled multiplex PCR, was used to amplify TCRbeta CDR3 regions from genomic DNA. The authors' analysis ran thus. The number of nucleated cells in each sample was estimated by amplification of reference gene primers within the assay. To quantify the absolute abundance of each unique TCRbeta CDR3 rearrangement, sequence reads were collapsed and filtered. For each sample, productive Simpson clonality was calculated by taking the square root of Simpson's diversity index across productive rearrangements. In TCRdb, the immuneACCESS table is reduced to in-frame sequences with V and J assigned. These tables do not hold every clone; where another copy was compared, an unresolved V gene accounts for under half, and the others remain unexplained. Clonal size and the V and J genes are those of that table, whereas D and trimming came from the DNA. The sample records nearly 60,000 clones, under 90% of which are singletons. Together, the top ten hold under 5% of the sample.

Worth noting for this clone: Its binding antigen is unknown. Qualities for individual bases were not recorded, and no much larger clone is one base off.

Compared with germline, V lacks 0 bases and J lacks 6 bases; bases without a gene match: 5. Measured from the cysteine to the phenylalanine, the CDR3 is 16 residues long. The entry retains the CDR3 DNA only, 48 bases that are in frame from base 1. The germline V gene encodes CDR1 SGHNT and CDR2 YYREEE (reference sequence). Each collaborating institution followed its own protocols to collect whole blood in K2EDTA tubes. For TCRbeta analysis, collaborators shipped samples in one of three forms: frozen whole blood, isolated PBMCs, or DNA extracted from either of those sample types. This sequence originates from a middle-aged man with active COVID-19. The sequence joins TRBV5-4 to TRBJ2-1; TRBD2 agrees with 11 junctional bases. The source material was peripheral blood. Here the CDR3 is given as CASSLGSGRALNEQFF. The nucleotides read TGTGCCAGCAGCTTGGGTAGCGGGAGGGCCCTCAATGAGCAGTTCTTC.